A single sample is the source of the 29 T cell receptor beta chains below, sequenced in a study of cytomegalovirus exposure and HLA in healthy donors. With 60 Vbeta and 13 Jbeta primers, the PCR was carried out. Profiling relied on immunoSEQ multiplex PCR, and the TCRdb table lists in-frame clones only, not all of them. The table records 150,000 to 200,000 clones, 60% to 80% of them present only once. Sequencing used PBMCs. Every receptor here comes from a man in his forties in good health and CMV-seropositive.

Written as DNA, the CDR3 is TGTGCCAGCAGCGTCGCCAGGGGGTTTGGGGACACCGGGGAGCTGTTTTTT. It is translated as CASSVARGFGDTGELFF. The genes are TRBV9 and TRBJ2-2; 7 bases are a match to TRBD1. This CDR3 is built from 17 residues. V shed 2 bases and J 3 bases; nucleotides not matched to a gene: 10. Per germline, CDR1 SGDLS and CDR2 YYNGEE.

The J gene is TRBJ2-5, the V gene TRBV5-1; no reliable D call. Germline assignment: CDR1 SGHRS and CDR2 YFSETQ. The V end was cut by 3 bases, the J end by 4 bases, with 10 bases between. This CDR3 comprises 13 residues. The CDR3: CASSSQSSETQYF. The DNA of the CDR3 is TGCGCCAGCAGCTCACAGTCCTCAGAGACCCAGTACTTC.

J is TRBJ1-1 and V is TRBV19; 7 positions agree with TRBD1. V lost 3 bases, J lost 6 bases, and 7 bases stayed unmatched. The CDR3 extends over 14 amino acids. Germline V gene lookup returns CDR1 LNHDA and CDR2 SQIVND (reference sequence). CDR3 coding DNA: TGTGCCAGTAGTATCCAGGGGGTTCAGGCTGAAGCTTTCTTT. It is translated as CASSIQGVQAEAFF.

The chain links TRBV28 to TRBJ1-5; maybe TRBD1 (5 bases). Trimming stripped 5 bases from V and 3 bases from J, with 14 bases between. Germline V gene lookup returns CDR1 MDHEN and CDR2 SYDVKM. This CDR3 has 15 amino acids. In nucleotides, the CDR3 is TGTGCCAGCAGTGGGAGCGGGGGGTACAATCAGCCCCAGCATTTT. Protein sequence: CASSGSGGYNQPQHF.

The chain links TRBV18 to TRBJ2-7, with 8 bases identical to TRBD1. Trimming took 2 bases from V and 3 from J; bases not matched to a gene: 9. The CDR3 is 16 residues long. Germline V lookup: CDR1 KGHSH, CDR2 LQKENI. The CDR3 reads CASSPFRGQGYYEQYF. The CDR3 nucleotides are TGTGCCAGCTCACCATTTAGAGGACAGGGTTACTACGAGCAGTACTTC.

This clone occurred once. In DNA, the CDR3 is TGTGCCAGCAGTTCCCGACAGGAAAAACTGTTTTTT. This sequence encodes CASSSRQEKLFF. This rearrangement joins TRBV28 to TRBJ1-4, with a tentative D call TRBD1 (5 bases). This CDR3 has 12 amino acids. Per germline, CDR1 MDHEN and CDR2 SYDVKM. Trimming pared 4 bases from V and 8 bases from J, leaving 8 bases between.

The chain carries TRBV6-5 and TRBJ1-3; D is possibly TRBD1 (5 bases). Per germline, CDR1 MNHEY and CDR2 SVGAGI. The CDR3 loop spans 14 amino acids. The V end lost 4 bases, the J end lost 7 bases, and 14 bases lay between the germline ends. CDR3 in amino acids: CASSLDSNRNTIYF. In nucleotides, the CDR3 is TGTGCCAGCAGTTTAGACAGCAATAGGAACACCATATATTTT.

The rearrangement joins TRBV11-2 to TRBJ2-4; unclear D gene. The V gene lost 5 bases and the J gene lost 6 bases, with 8 bases spanning the gap. The germline V gene encodes CDR1 SGHAT and CDR2 FQNNGV. The CDR3 has 12 amino acids. The CDR3 DNA reads TGTGCCAGCAGCAGCCTTGGAAACATTCAGTACTTC. This translates into CASSSLGNIQYF.

V is TRBV9 and J is TRBJ1-1; D is unresolved. Looked up from germline, CDR1 is SGDLS and CDR2 is YYNGEE. The length of the CDR3 is 15 residues. Trimming removed 0 bases at V and 3 bases at J, with 12 bases between. The CDR3 bases are TGTGCCAGCAGCGTAGATCCGCGATTAGACACTGAAGCTTTCTTT. This sequence encodes CASSVDPRLDTEAFF.

The rearrangement links TRBV21-1 to TRBJ2-5; TRBD2, as called in the table, went unchecked against the DNA. TRBV21-1 is shown as a pseudogene. The CDR3 consists of 16 residues. The CDR3 loop reads CASSSRAGGHQETQYF. For the CDR3, the DNA is TGTGCCAGCAGCAGTCGAGCGGGAGGCCACCAAGAGACCCAGTACTTC.

CDR3 loop: CASRSTGSSYEQYF. CDR3 DNA: TGTGCCAGCAGATCGACAGGGAGCTCCTACGAGCAGTACTTC. This chain links TRBV28 with TRBJ2-7; 7 bases fit TRBD1. Trimming removed 6 bases from V and 0 bases from J; junction bases left unmatched: 5. In germline, CDR1 is MDHEN, CDR2 SYDVKM. The CDR3 covers 14 residues.

This clone turned up a few times. CDR3 coding DNA: TGTGCCAGCAGCTTGGAAGGGGGGGCGGGCGAGACCCAGTACTTC. This sequence encodes CASSLEGGAGETQYF. The chain recombines TRBV5-4 with TRBJ2-5, with D possibly being TRBD2 (7 bases). With 0 bases removed from V and 5 bases from J, the gap between germline ends came to 14 bases. Germline CDR1 is SGHNT and CDR2 is YYREEE (reference sequence). The CDR3 consists of 15 residues.

This clone was counted a few times. The chain carries TRBV6-4 and TRBJ2-2, with 10 positions matching TRBD2. V trimming: 5 bases; J trimming: 3 bases; junction bases outside the gene matches: 6. The CDR3 sequence is 16 residues long. Germline V gene sequence: CDR1 MRHNA, CDR2 SNTAGT. CDR3 nucleotide sequence: TGTGCCAGCAGTCCCCTAGCGGGAGAAGACACCGGGGAGCTGTTTTTT. Its protein is CASSPLAGEDTGELFF.

The chain is built from TRBV28 and TRBJ2-5; a possible D gene is TRBD2 (6 bases). V lost 11 bases, J lost 5 bases, and 15 bases lay in between. Germline V gives CDR1 MDHEN, CDR2 SYDVKM. The CDR3 sequence is 12 residues long. CDR3 sequence reads: CAASGGSETQYF. In DNA form, the CDR3 reads TGTGCCGCGTCCGGAGGGTCGGAGACCCAGTACTTC. The variable domain in full, with the rest retrieved from reference TRBV28 and TRBJ2-5, is DVKVTQSSRYLVKRTGEKVFLECVQDMDHENMFWYRQDPGLGLRLIYFSYDVKMKEKGDIPEGYSVSREKKERFSLILESASTNQTSMYLCAASGGSETQYFGPGTRLLVL.

The chain uses TRBV11-2 and TRBJ2-1; D not resolved. Trimming shortened V by 0 bases and J by 4 bases, and 7 bases separated the two germline ends. This CDR3 region has 14 residues. Germline CDR1 is SGHAT and CDR2 is FQNNGV. The CDR3 sequence: CASSLESKYNEQFF. The CDR3 region has the DNA TGTGCCAGCAGCTTAGAATCAAAATACAATGAGCAGTTCTTC.

The J gene is TRBJ2-2, the V gene TRBV9; 12 bases are a match to TRBD2. Germline V CDR1 and CDR2: SGDLS, YYNGEE. The CDR3 is 16 amino acids. The trim removed 2 bases at V and 3 bases at J, leaving 2 bases unmatched. This CDR3 reads CASSVSSGRDTGELFF. CDR3 nucleotide sequence: TGTGCCAGCAGCGTCTCTAGCGGGAGGGACACCGGGGAGCTGTTTTTT.

This chain joins TRBV28 and TRBJ2-7; maybe TRBD2 (5 bases). This CDR3 has 12 residues. V lost 2 bases, J lost 4 bases, and 6 bases lay in between. Germline CDR1 is MDHEN and CDR2 is SYDVKM. Written as DNA, the CDR3 is TGTGCCAGCAGTTTAGGACTGTACGAGCAGTACTTC. Translation gives CASSLGLYEQYF.

This chain connects TRBV7-3 to TRBJ2-5, with 14 positions matching TRBD2. The CDR3 contains 15 residues. The junction had 6 bases not matched to a gene; V was cut back by 5 bases and J by 7 bases. Germline-derived CDR1 and CDR2 are SGHTA and FQGTGA. The CDR3 DNA sequence: TGTGCCAGCAGCCCGACTAGCGGGAGGGTCGGGACCCAGTACTTC. It translates to CASSPTSGRVGTQYF.

This clone was detected once. This CDR3 is also generated by other DNA sequences in the sample. The DNA of the CDR3 is TGTGCCAGCTCACCGGGGGACATGAACACTGAAGCTTTCTTT. Amino acids: CASSPGDMNTEAFF. The chain has TRBV18 and TRBJ1-1, with TRBD1 as a possible D gene (6 bases). This CDR3 contains 14 residues. CDR1 is KGHSH, CDR2 LQKENI, per germline. V lost 3 bases and J lost 0, with 8 bases in between.

The rearrangement joins TRBV6-5 to TRBJ2-1; D possibly corresponds to TRBD2 (6 bases). Looked up from germline, CDR1 is MNHEY and CDR2 is SVGAGI. Between the trimmed V and J ends, which lost 6 bases and 0 bases, there was a span of 12 bases. The length of the CDR3 is 15 residues. CDR3 in amino acids: CASRRDFSSYNEQFF. The CDR3 DNA is TGTGCCAGCAGAAGGGACTTCAGCTCCTACAATGAGCAGTTCTTC.

The chain uses TRBV7-3 and TRBJ2-3, with D uncertain. Germline CDR1 and CDR2: SGHTA and FQGTGA. The V end lost 5 bases, the J end lost 2 bases, and 8 bases lay between the germline ends. CDR3 length: 13 residues. CDR3 DNA: TGTGCCAGCAGCCCCAGGAACACAGATACGCAGTATTTT. It yields the protein CASSPRNTDTQYF.

The chain links TRBV5-1 to TRBJ2-1; 7 bases are a match to TRBD1. J was trimmed by 6 bases and V by 0 bases; bases with no gene match: 3. This CDR3 is 14 amino acids long. Germline V lookup: CDR1 SGHRS, CDR2 YFSETQ. Here the CDR3 DNA reads TGCGCCAGCAGCTTGGGGCAGGGGGTCAATGAGCAGTTCTTC. This codes for CASSLGQGVNEQFF.

This sequence joins TRBV28 and TRBJ2-6; 10 positions agree with TRBD1. This CDR3 comprises 18 residues. Trimming removed 5 bases from V and 0 bases from J; junction bases left unmatched: 7. Germline V gene data show CDR1 as MDHEN and CDR2 as SYDVKM. Here the CDR3 DNA reads TGTGCCAGCAGTATCGGGACAGGGGTCTCCTCTGGGGCCAACGTCCTGACTTTC. Amino acids: CASSIGTGVSSGANVLTF.

The V gene is TRBV4-1, the J gene TRBJ2-2; D call uncertain. Deletions cut 4 bases from V and 4 bases from J, with 13 bases between. The CDR3 length is 15 residues. Per germline, CDR1 MGHRA and CDR2 YSYEKL. This CDR3 reads CASSLRLVGTGELFF. For the CDR3, the DNA is TGCGCCAGCAGCCTACGTCTAGTTGGCACCGGGGAGCTGTTTTTT.

Comments on this clone: A read error may account for a junction end that differs from germline. The J gene is TRBJ1-1, the V gene TRBV7-8; D is possibly TRBD1 (5 bases). CDR1 and CDR2 (germline): SGHVS, FQNEAQ. CDR3 length: 15 residues. CDR3 sequence (DNA): TGTGCCGGCAGCTTGGTCCATGGGCAGGGTTTTGAAGCTTTCTTT. Its protein is CAGSLVHGQGFEAFF.

The J gene is TRBJ2-7, the V gene TRBV6-5; a weak D match, TRBD2 (5 bases). This CDR3 has 13 residues. Germline-derived CDR1 and CDR2 are MNHEY and SVGAGI. V was shortened by 5 bases and J by 3 bases, with 11 bases between the two germline ends. CDR3 nucleotide sequence: TGTGCCAGCAGTCGGACTTTACTCTACGAGCAGTACTTC. It is translated as CASSRTLLYEQYF.

This chain links TRBV9 with TRBJ1-1, with 8 bases matching TRBD1. Germline lookup yields CDR1 SGDLS and CDR2 YYNGEE. V dropped 6 bases and J dropped 4; count of bases not matched to a gene: 8. CDR3 length: 14 amino acids. The CDR3: CASMPQGGSTEAFF. The CDR3 coding sequence is TGTGCCAGCATGCCACAGGGGGGGAGCACTGAAGCTTTCTTT. The full variable domain, with the rest looked up from reference TRBV9 and TRBJ1-1, is DSGVTQTPKHLITATGQRVTLRCSPRSGDLSVYWYQQSLDQGLQFLIQYYNGEERAKGNILERFSAQQFPDLHSELNLSSLELGDSALYFCASMPQGGSTEAFFGQGTRLTVV.

This clone is a singleton in its sample. V and J are TRBV15 and TRBJ2-4; D is possibly TRBD2 (6 bases). CDR3 length: 15 residues. Trimming removed 1 base from V and 4 bases from J, with 11 bases in between. Looked up from germline, CDR1 is LNHNV and CDR2 is YYDKDF (reference sequence). CDR3 protein: CATSRVGGVKNIQYF. The CDR3 region has the DNA TGTGCCACCAGCAGAGTGGGGGGTGTAAAAAACATTCAGTACTTC. The full variable domain, its missing parts supplied by reference TRBV15 and TRBJ2-4, is DAMVIQNPRYQVTQFGKPVTLSCSQTLNHNVMYWYQQKSSQAPKLLFHYYDKDFNNEADTPDNFQSRRPNTSFCFLDIRSPGLGDTAMYLCATSRVGGVKNIQYFGAGTRLSVL.

The chain joins TRBV30 to TRBJ2-3; 8 bases line up with TRBD1. V lost 5 bases to trimming and J lost 2 bases; unmatched junction nucleotides: 6. The CDR3 is 14 residues long. Germline V gene data show CDR1 as GTSNPN and CDR2 as SVGIG (reference sequence). The CDR3 spells CAWGTGLLTDTQYF. The CDR3 DNA follows: TGTGCCTGGGGGACAGGATTACTCACAGATACGCAGTATTTT. The variable domain in full, completed from reference TRBV30 and TRBJ2-3, reads SQTIHQWPATLVQPVGSPLSLECTVEGTSNPNLYWYRQAAGRGLQLLFYSVGIGQISSEVPQNLSASRPQDRQFILSSKKLLLSDSGFYLCAWGTGLLTDTQYFGPGTRLTVL.